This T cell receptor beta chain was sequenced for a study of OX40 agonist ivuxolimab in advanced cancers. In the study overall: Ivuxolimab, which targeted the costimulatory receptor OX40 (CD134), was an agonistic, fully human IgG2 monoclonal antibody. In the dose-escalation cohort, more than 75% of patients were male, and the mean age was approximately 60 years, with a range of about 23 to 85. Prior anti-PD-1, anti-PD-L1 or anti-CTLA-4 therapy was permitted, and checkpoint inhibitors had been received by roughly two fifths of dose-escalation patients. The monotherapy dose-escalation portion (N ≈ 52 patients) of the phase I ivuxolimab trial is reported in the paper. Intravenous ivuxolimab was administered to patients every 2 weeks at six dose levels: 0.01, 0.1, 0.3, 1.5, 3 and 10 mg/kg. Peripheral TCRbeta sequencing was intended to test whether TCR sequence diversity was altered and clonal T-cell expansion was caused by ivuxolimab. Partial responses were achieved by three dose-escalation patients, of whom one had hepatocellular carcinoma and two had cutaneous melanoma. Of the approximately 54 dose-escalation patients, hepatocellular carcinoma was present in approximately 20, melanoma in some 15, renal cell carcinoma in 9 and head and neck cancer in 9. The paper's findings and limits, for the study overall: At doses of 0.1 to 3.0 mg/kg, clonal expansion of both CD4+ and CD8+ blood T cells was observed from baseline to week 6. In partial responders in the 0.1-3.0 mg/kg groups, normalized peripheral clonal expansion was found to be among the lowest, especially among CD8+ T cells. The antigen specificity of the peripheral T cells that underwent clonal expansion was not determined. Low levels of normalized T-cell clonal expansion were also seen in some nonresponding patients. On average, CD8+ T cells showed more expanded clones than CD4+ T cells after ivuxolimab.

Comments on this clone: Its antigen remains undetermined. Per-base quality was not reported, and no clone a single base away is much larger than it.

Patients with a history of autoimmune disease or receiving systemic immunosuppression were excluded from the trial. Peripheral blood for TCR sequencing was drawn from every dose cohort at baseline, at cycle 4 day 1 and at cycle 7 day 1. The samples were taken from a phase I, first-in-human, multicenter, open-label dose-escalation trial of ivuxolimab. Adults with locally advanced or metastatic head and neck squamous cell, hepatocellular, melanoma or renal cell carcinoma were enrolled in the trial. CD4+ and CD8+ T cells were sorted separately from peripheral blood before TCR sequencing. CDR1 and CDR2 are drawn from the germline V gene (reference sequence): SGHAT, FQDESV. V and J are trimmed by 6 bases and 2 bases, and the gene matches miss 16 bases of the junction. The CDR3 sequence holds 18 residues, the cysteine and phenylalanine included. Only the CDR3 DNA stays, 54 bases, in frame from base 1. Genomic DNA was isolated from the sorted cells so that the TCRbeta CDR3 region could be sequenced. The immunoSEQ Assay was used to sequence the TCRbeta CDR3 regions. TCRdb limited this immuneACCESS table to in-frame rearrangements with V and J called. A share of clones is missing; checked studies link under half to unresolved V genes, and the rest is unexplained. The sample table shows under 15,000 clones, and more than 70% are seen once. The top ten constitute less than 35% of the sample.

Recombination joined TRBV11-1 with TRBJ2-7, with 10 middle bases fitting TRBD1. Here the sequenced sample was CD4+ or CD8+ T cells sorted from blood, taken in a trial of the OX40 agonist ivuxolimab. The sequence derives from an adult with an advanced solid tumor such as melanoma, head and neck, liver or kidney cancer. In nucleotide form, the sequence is TGTGCCAGCAGTTATCCGGGACAGGGGCGCTCTAGCCCCTACGAGCAGTACTTC. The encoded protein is CASSYPGQGRSSPYEQYF.